A single sample is the source of the 29 T cell receptor beta chains below, sequenced in a study of T-cell reconstitution after alpha-beta-depleted transplantation in children. The TCRbeta library incorporated unique molecular identifiers. One entry per CDR3 protein, called by TCRdb with MiXCR from the PCR reads. The repertoire consists of about 830,000 distinct CDR3 sequences, with less than 20% occurring once and the leading ten covering about 5%. The source was PBMCs, mostly from graft donor cells, collected 360 days after TCRalphabeta/CD19-depleted stem cell transplant. These TCRs come from a male patient between 5 and 17 years old who had a stem cell transplant for acute lymphoblastic leukemia, so the T cells may come from the graft donor.

This clonotype was recorded at least ten times. The CDR3 sequence: CAISDPGLKETQYF. CDR3 sequence (DNA): TGTGCCATCAGTGACCCGGGACTTAAAGAGACCCAGTACTTC. The chain joins TRBV10-3 to TRBJ2-5, with D perhaps TRBD2 (6 bases). CDR1 is ENHRY and CDR2 is SYGVKD in the germline V gene. V was clipped by 3 bases and J by 3 bases, with 11 bases between them. CDR3 length: 14 amino acids.

This clonotype was detected a few times. The gene calls are TRBV11-2 and TRBJ2-2; no reliable D call. CDR3 size: 13 residues. The V end lost 5 bases, the J end lost 5 bases, and 9 bases lay between the germline ends. Germline V gene lookup returns CDR1 SGHAT and CDR2 FQNNGV. The CDR3 region has the DNA TGTGCCAGCAGCGCCACAAGAACCGGGGAGCTGTTTTTT. Translating it yields CASSATRTGELFF. Full variable domain (rest looked up from reference TRBV11-2 and TRBJ2-2): EAGVAQSPRYKIIEKRQSVAFWCNPISGHATLYWYQQILGQGPKLLIQFQNNGVVDDSQLPKDRFSAERLKGVDSTLKIQPAKLEDSAVYLCASSATRTGELFFGEGSRLTVL.

This clonotype was seen a handful of times. The rearrangement uses TRBV11-1 and TRBJ2-7; maybe TRBD2 (5 bases). V was pared by 5 bases and J by 4 bases, with 12 bases between. This CDR3 has 13 residues. Germline CDR1 reads SGHAT; CDR2 reads FQDESV (reference sequence). The CDR3 is CASSPAEGYEQYF. DNA for the CDR3: TGTGCCAGCAGCCCCGCCGAGGGTTACGAGCAGTACTTC.

This clonotype has a count of ten or more. V gene TRBV5-1 combines with J gene TRBJ1-4, with no clear D. Per germline, CDR1 SGHRS and CDR2 YFSETQ. The CDR3 loop spans 15 amino acids. Trimming took 0 bases from V and 0 from J, leaving 6 bases between them. The CDR3 sequence is CASSLGRPTNEKLFF. The CDR3 DNA sequence: TGCGCCAGCAGCTTGGGGAGACCAACTAATGAAAAACTGTTTTTT.

This clonotype was counted ten times or more. V usage is TRBV10-3 and J usage is TRBJ2-1, with a tentative D call TRBD2 (6 bases). Germline assignment: CDR1 ENHRY and CDR2 SYGVKD. With 9 bases removed from V and 0 bases from J, the gap between germline ends came to 9 bases. The CDR3 contains 13 residues. CDR3 protein: CAISGISYNEQFF. The CDR3 DNA reads TGTGCCATTAGCGGAATCTCCTACAATGAGCAGTTCTTC.

The table lists this clonotype with many counts. V gene TRBV20-1 combines with J gene TRBJ2-7; 10 nucleotides match TRBD2. This CDR3 region has 14 residues. Germline V gives CDR1 DFQATT, CDR2 SNEGSKA (reference sequence). Germline trimming cut 5 bases from V and 4 bases from J; bases unmatched to any gene: 8. The CDR3 loop reads CSAPSSGRVYEQYF. The CDR3 coding sequence is TGCAGTGCTCCCTCCAGCGGGAGGGTATACGAGCAGTACTTC.

This clonotype was detected a few times. V usage is TRBV5-1 and J usage is TRBJ1-4, with TRBD1 matching 7 bases. This CDR3 is 15 amino acids long. J gave up 0 bases and V 4 bases, and 3 bases lay outside the gene matches. Germline CDR1 reads SGHRS; CDR2 reads YFSETQ. DNA for the CDR3: TGCGCCAGCAGCGACGGACAGGCAACTAATGAAAAACTGTTTTTT. Translating gives CASSDGQATNEKLFF.

This chain uses TRBV12-3 or TRBV12-4 with TRBJ2-1; TRBD2 agrees at 10 bases. J was trimmed by 4 bases and V by 4 bases; bases with no gene match: 7. The CDR3 has 16 amino acids. The CDR3 DNA reads TGTGCCAGCAGTTCCCTACTAGCGGGAACTTACAATGAGCAGTTCTTC. Amino acids: CASSSLLAGTYNEQFF.

This clonotype occurred a few times. The chain is built from TRBV5-1 and TRBJ2-7; D possibly corresponds to TRBD1 (5 bases). V was trimmed by 3 bases and J by 3 bases, leaving 13 bases between them. From germline, CDR1 is SGHRS and CDR2 YFSETQ. CDR3 length: 14 residues. The CDR3 nucleotides are TGCGCCAGCAGCTCTCAGGGAAATGGCTACGAGCAGTACTTC. This gives the protein CASSSQGNGYEQYF.

This clonotype has only a few counts. The chain carries TRBV5-1 and TRBJ1-2; D ambiguous. Trimming removed 2 bases at V and 8 bases at J, with 19 bases between. This CDR3 is built from 15 residues. Germline loops: CDR1 SGHRS, CDR2 YFSETQ. CDR3 region: CASSFRDQPSRGYTF. CDR3 DNA: TGCGCCAGCAGCTTCCGGGATCAACCTTCGAGAGGCTACACCTTC.

The J gene is TRBJ2-1, the V gene TRBV3-1; no clear D. V lost 0 bases and J 11 bases, leaving 11 bases between the germline ends. CDR1 is LGHDT, CDR2 YNNKEL, per germline (reference sequence). There are 13 residues in the CDR3. The CDR3 coding sequence is TGTGCCAGCAGCCAAGATATGGGTTTCCAGCAGTTCTTC. Translated: CASSQDMGFQQFF.

V is TRBV12-3 or TRBV12-4 and J is TRBJ2-6, with 10 bases matching TRBD2. This CDR3 contains 18 residues. Trimming took 5 bases from V and 0 from J; bases not matched to a gene: 7. CDR3 loop: CASSPSLAGPSGANVLTF. For the CDR3, the DNA is TGTGCCAGCAGTCCCTCACTAGCGGGGCCCTCTGGGGCCAACGTCCTGACTTTC.

There are many counts of this clonotype. This chain joins TRBV5-6 and TRBJ2-3, with 8 bases that match TRBD1. The CDR3 totals 16 residues. V trimming: 0 bases; J trimming: 0 bases; junction bases outside the gene matches: 3. Germline V gene data show CDR1 as SGHDT and CDR2 as YYEEEE. The CDR3 loop reads CASSLGTGSSTDTQYF. The CDR3 nucleotides read TGTGCCAGCAGCTTGGGGACAGGGTCTAGCACAGATACGCAGTATTTT.

The rearrangement links TRBV9 to TRBJ2-7; the D gene is possibly TRBD2 (7 bases). The CDR3 runs to 13 residues. CDR1 is SGDLS and CDR2 is YYNGEE in the germline V gene. The V and J ends lost 0 bases and 7 bases respectively, with 11 bases between them. The CDR3 DNA reads TGTGCCAGCAGCGTAGGCGGGGGCGTGGAGCAGTACTTC. Its protein product is CASSVGGGVEQYF.

This clonotype occurred a few times. V gene TRBV11-2 combines with J gene TRBJ2-7; D tentatively reads TRBD1 or TRBD2 (6 bases each). CDR1 and CDR2 (germline): SGHAT, FQNNGV. Trimming stripped 3 bases from V and 0 bases from J, with 21 bases between. This CDR3 spans 18 amino acids. Written as DNA, the CDR3 is TGTGCCAGCAGCTTCCCCCCGACTAGGGGGACCCCCTCCTACGAGCAGTACTTC. Translating it yields CASSFPPTRGTPSYEQYF. Looking up the rest from reference TRBV11-2 and TRBJ2-7 gives the full variable domain: EAGVAQSPRYKIIEKRQSVAFWCNPISGHATLYWYQQILGQGPKLLIQFQNNGVVDDSQLPKDRFSAERLKGVDSTLKIQPAKLEDSAVYLCASSFPPTRGTPSYEQYFGPGTRLTVT.

This clonotype was seen many times. This sequence joins TRBV7-9 and TRBJ1-5, with 7 positions matching TRBD1. The V and J ends lost 5 bases and 0 bases, in that order; junction bases with no gene match: 10. Per the germline V gene, CDR1 is SEHNR and CDR2 is FQNEAQ (reference sequence). The CDR3 runs 17 residues. DNA of the CDR3: TGTGCCAGCAGCCCCGATGTCAGGGGGTATAGCAATCAGCCCCAGCATTTT. This translates into CASSPDVRGYSNQPQHF.

This clonotype was observed a handful of times. The chain has TRBV7-8 and TRBJ2-7, with TRBD2 identical over 12 bases. The CDR3 consists of 16 residues. CDR1 is SGHVS and CDR2 is FQNEAQ in the germline V gene. Losses at the gene ends were 5 bases for V and 3 bases for J; bases not matched to a gene: 8. In nucleotides, the CDR3 is TGTGCCAGCAGCCCGCGGACTAGCGGGAAATTCTACGAGCAGTACTTC. It yields the protein CASSPRTSGKFYEQYF.

V usage is TRBV7-3 and J usage is TRBJ2-2, with D unclear. The V end was cut by 5 bases, the J end by 4 bases, with 14 bases between. The CDR3 has 15 residues. In germline, CDR1 is SGHTA, CDR2 FQGTGA. In DNA form, the CDR3 reads TGTGCCAGCAGCCCAAACGGTATCGGCACCGGGGAGCTGTTTTTT. Residues: CASSPNGIGTGELFF.

V gene TRBV15 combines with J gene TRBJ1-5; D gene unclear. Germline lookup yields CDR1 LNHNV and CDR2 YYDKDF (reference sequence). Trimming pared 0 bases from V and 4 bases from J, leaving 10 bases between. The CDR3 totals 15 residues. The CDR3, as DNA: TGTGCCACCAGCAGAGACGGGCAGTTGAATCAGCCCCAGCATTTT. Its protein is CATSRDGQLNQPQHF.

The chain uses TRBV18 and TRBJ2-3; no definite D call. V gave up 5 bases and J gave up 2 bases, with 11 bases separating them. Germline loops: CDR1 KGHSH, CDR2 LQKENI. The CDR3 sequence is 14 residues long. The CDR3: CASSARRTTDTQYF. CDR3 in DNA: TGTGCCAGCTCAGCCCGCCGGACCACAGATACGCAGTATTTT.

The chain combines TRBV12-3 or TRBV12-4 with TRBJ1-2, with 7 positions matching TRBD1. The CDR3 runs 16 residues. Trimming at V came to 6 bases and at J to 5 bases, leaving 15 bases not matched to a gene. The chain's CDR3 is CASSPWPGQAPYGYTF. CDR3 nucleotide sequence: TGTGCCAGCAGCCCCTGGCCCGGACAGGCACCTTATGGCTACACCTTC.

This clonotype was recorded at least ten times. CDR3 coding DNA: TGCAGTGCTAGACGAGACAGGGGGCACAAACTGTTTTTT. This encodes CSARRDRGHKLFF. The V gene is TRBV20-1, the J gene TRBJ1-4, with TRBD1 identical over 10 bases. CDR1 is DFQATT, CDR2 SNEGSKA, per germline (reference sequence). The trim removed 2 bases at V and 11 bases at J, leaving 5 bases unmatched. This CDR3 comprises 13 residues.

CDR3 in DNA: TGCAGCGCCGGGGACAGCCGCCGAGAAAAACTGTTTTTT. It translates to CSAGDSRREKLFF. This rearrangement joins TRBV29-1 to TRBJ1-4; 7 bases are a match to TRBD1. This CDR3 comprises 13 residues. The J segment lost 8 bases and the V segment lost 7 bases, leaving 10 bases of the junction unmatched. Germline V gives CDR1 SQVTM, CDR2 ANQGSEA.

The V call is TRBV15, the J call TRBJ1-5; D unclear. Between the trimmed V and J ends, which lost 6 bases and 9 bases, there was a span of 15 bases. CDR3 length: 13 residues. Germline V CDR1 and CDR2: LNHNV, YYDKDF (reference sequence). The CDR3 region is CATREDGPSPQHF. CDR3 DNA: TGTGCCACCAGAGAGGACGGCCCCTCGCCCCAGCATTTT.

This clonotype has only a few counts. The rearrangement joins TRBV7-9 to TRBJ2-5, with 8 nucleotides matching TRBD2. The V gene end was trimmed by 11 bases and the J gene end by 4 bases; junction bases not matched to a gene: 12. The CDR3 loop spans 14 amino acids. The germline V gene has CDR1 SEHNR and CDR2 FQNEAQ (reference sequence). Here the CDR3 reads CASLVGGRRETQYF. The CDR3 bases are TGTGCCTCGTTGGTCGGCGGGAGGAGAGAGACCCAGTACTTC.

The gene calls are TRBV7-2 and TRBJ2-1; perhaps TRBD2 as D (5 bases). The V gene's germline CDR1 is SGHTA and CDR2 FQGNSA. The germline V and J ends were trimmed by 1 base and 9 bases, with 13 bases remaining between them. CDR3 length: 14 residues. The chain's CDR3 is CASSLVVGAVEQFF. CDR3 in DNA: TGTGCCAGCAGCTTAGTCGTGGGAGCAGTTGAGCAGTTCTTC.

The rearrangement joins TRBV20-1 to TRBJ2-7; D remains ambiguous. The CDR3 covers 13 residues. V shed 6 bases and J shed 2 bases, with 14 bases lying between them. Germline V CDR1 and CDR2: DFQATT, SNEGSKA (reference sequence). The CDR3 spells CSAVPRATYEQYF. CDR3 in DNA: TGCAGTGCCGTTCCAAGGGCCACCTACGAGCAGTACTTC.

This clonotype was seen ten or more times. The chain employs TRBV7-8 and TRBJ2-7; 12 bases match TRBD2. V lost 5 bases and J lost 1; bases outside the gene matches: 6. Germline V CDR1 and CDR2: SGHVS, FQNEAQ. The CDR3 is 16 residues long. Written as DNA, the CDR3 is TGTGCCAGCAGCGTCGGACTAGCGGGACTTTCCTACGAGCAGTACTTC. This encodes CASSVGLAGLSYEQYF.

As DNA, the CDR3 is TGCGCCAGCAGCTTTACCCCCTGGCAACGATCCTACGAGCAGTACTTC. It yields the protein CASSFTPWQRSYEQYF. This sequence joins TRBV5-1 and TRBJ2-7, with no clear D. V lost 2 bases and J 1 base, leaving 16 bases between the germline ends. Germline CDR1 reads SGHRS; CDR2 reads YFSETQ. The CDR3 covers 16 residues.